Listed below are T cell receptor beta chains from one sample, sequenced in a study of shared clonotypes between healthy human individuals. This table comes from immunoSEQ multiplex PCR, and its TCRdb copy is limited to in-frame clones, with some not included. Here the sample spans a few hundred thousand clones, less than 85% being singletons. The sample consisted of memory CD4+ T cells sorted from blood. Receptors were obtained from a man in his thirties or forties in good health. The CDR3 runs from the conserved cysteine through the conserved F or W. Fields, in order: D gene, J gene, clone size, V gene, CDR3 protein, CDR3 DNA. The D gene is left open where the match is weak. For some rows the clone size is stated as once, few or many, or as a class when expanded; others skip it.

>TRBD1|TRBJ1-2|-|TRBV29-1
CSASEGAGYGYTF
TGCAGCGCATCTGAGGGGGCGGGCTATGGCTACACCTTC
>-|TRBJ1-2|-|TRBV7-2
CASSLGGGNYGYTF
TGTGCCAGCAGCTTAGGTGGAGGGAACTATGGCTACACCTTC
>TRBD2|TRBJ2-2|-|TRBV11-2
CASSPGGIAGGTGELFF
TGTGCCAGCAGCCCGGGTGGGATAGCGGGAGGCACCGGGGAGCTGTTTTTT
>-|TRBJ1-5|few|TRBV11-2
CASSLNGYSNQPQHF
TGTGCCAGCAGCTTGAACGGCTATAGCAATCAGCCCCAGCATTTT
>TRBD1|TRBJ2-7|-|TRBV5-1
CASSPGQGARFGEQYF
TGCGCCAGCAGCCCTGGACAGGGGGCGCGATTTGGGGAGCAGTACTTC
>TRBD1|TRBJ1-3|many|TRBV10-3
CAIKETGGSGNTIYF
TGTGCCATCAAGGAGACAGGGGGCTCTGGAAACACCATATATTTT
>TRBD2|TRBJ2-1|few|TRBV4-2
CASSQETSGSYNEQFF
TGTGCCAGCAGCCAAGAAACTAGCGGGAGTTACAATGAGCAGTTCTTC
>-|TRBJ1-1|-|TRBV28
CASSLSGMNTEAFF
TGTGCCAGCAGTTTGTCAGGTATGAACACTGAAGCTTTCTTT
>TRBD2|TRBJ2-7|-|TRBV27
CASSLSPLTSGSRYEQYF
TGTGCCAGCAGTTTATCACCCCTGACTAGCGGGAGTAGGTACGAGCAGTACTTC
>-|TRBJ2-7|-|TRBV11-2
CASSLVGDGFYEQYF
TGTGCCAGCAGCTTAGTGGGGGACGGCTTCTACGAGCAGTACTTC
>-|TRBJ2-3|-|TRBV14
CASSLLGRADTQYF
TGTGCCAGCAGCCTCCTTGGTAGGGCAGATACGCAGTATTTT
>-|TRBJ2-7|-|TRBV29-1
CSVDAGEGSYEQYF
TGCAGCGTTGACGCAGGGGAGGGATCCTACGAGCAGTACTTC
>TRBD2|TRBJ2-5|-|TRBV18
CASSPIAGGQETQYF
TGTGCCAGCTCACCCATAGCGGGAGGCCAAGAGACCCAGTACTTC
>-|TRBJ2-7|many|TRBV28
CASSLIPLAYSYEQYF
TGTGCCAGCAGCCTCATCCCGCTAGCGTATTCCTACGAGCAGTACTTC
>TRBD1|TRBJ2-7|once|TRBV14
CASSPQGWEQYF
TGTGCCAGCAGTCCACAGGGGTGGGAGCAGTACTTC
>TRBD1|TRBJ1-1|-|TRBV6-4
CASSATQGAAEAFF
TGTGCCAGCAGTGCCACACAGGGGGCCGCTGAAGCTTTCTTT
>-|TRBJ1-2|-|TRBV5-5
CASSFSSDGYTF
TGTGCCAGCAGCTTCTCGTCTGATGGCTACACCTTC
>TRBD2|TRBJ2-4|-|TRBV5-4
CASSLEAGGPGGNIQYF
TGTGCCAGCAGCTTGGAAGCGGGAGGGCCGGGAGGGAACATTCAGTACTTC
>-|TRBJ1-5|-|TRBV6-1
CASSGVTGHDQPQHF
TGTGCCAGCAGTGGAGTGACAGGACACGATCAGCCCCAGCATTTT
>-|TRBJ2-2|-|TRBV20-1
CSAQKGGELFF
TGCAGTGCTCAGAAGGGCGGGGAGCTGTTTTTT
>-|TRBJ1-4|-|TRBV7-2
CASSLAFGRNEKLFF
TGTGCCAGCAGCTTAGCTTTCGGACGGAATGAAAAACTGTTTTTT
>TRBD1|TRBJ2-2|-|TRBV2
CASRADRVPGELFF
TGTGCCAGCAGGGCGGACAGGGTACCCGGGGAGCTGTTTTTT
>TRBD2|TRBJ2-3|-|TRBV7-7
CASSLAGGSESTQYF
TGTGCCAGCAGCTTAGCCGGCGGGAGCGAGAGTACGCAGTATTTT
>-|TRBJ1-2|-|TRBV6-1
CASSEIWGRGARANYGYTF
TGTGCCAGCAGTGAAATCTGGGGCAGGGGAGCAAGAGCTAACTATGGCTACACCTTC
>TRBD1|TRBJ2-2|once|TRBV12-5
CASGLDTGARPVNTGELFF
TGTGCTAGTGGTTTGGACACAGGGGCCCGCCCCGTGAACACCGGGGAGCTGTTTTTT
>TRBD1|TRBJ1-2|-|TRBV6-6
CASRPPGQGAQGYTF
TGTGCCAGCAGACCCCCGGGACAGGGAGCTCAGGGCTACACCTTC
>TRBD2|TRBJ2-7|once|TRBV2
CASSEGTSGSGYEQYF
TGTGCCAGCAGTGAAGGGACTAGCGGGAGTGGTTACGAGCAGTACTTC
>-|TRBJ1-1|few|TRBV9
CASSVDPGEDTEAFF
TGTGCCAGCAGCGTCGACCCCGGTGAGGACACTGAAGCTTTCTTT
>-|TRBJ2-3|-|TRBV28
CASGEVDKAYTQYF
TGTGCCAGCGGGGAGGTGGACAAGGCTTATACGCAGTATTTT
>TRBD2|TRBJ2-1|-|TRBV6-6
CASSYGLAAYNEQFF
TGTGCCAGCAGTTACGGACTAGCGGCCTACAATGAGCAGTTCTTC
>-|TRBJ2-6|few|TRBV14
CASSQRPGGPTGANVLTF
TGTGCCAGCAGCCAACGACCCGGGGGACCAACCGGGGCCAACGTCCTGACTTTC
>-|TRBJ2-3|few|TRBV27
CASSHRDPRTDTQYF
TGTGCCAGCAGCCACCGAGATCCTCGCACAGATACGCAGTATTTT
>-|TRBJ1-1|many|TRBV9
CASSVSGQNTEAFF
TGTGCCAGCAGCGTATCGGGACAGAACACTGAAGCTTTCTTT
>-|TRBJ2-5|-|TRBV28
CASSSTRATLRGETQYF
TGTGCCAGCAGTAGCACGCGAGCCACGCTACGTGGGGAGACCCAGTACTTC
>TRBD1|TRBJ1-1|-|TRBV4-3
CASSQVDRVGGAFF
TGCGCCAGCAGCCAAGTCGACAGGGTTGGTGGGGCTTTCTTT